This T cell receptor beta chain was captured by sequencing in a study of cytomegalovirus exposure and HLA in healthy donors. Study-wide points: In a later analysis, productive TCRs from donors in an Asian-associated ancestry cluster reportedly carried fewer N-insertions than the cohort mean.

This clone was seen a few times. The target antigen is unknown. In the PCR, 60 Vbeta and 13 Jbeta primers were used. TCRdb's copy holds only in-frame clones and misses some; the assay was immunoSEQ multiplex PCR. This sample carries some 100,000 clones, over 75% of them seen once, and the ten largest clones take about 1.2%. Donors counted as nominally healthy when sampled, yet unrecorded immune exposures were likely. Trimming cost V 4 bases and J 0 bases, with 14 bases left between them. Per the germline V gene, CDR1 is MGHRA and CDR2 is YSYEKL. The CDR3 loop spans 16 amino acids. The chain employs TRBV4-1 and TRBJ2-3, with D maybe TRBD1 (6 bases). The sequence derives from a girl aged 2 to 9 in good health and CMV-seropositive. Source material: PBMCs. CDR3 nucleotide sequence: TGCGCCAGCAGCCCCCCGACAGGCCTTAGCACAGATACGCAGTATTTT. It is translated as CASSPPTGLSTDTQYF.